These 2 T cell receptor beta chains share one sample of origin, sequenced in a study of identical twins. TCRdb called the 5' RACE reads again in MiXCR, with one record for every CDR3 protein. The sample shows approximately 670,000 distinct CDR3 sequences, approximately 6% of them seen only once. Sequenced material: naive T cells sorted from blood. Every receptor here comes from a man younger than 35 in good health.

This clonotype was picked up many times. This sequence joins TRBV20-1 and TRBJ2-3; 9 bases are a match to TRBD2. Germline values: CDR1 DFQATT, CDR2 SNEGSKA (reference sequence). The CDR3 sequence is 16 residues long. J gave up 6 bases and V 3 bases, and 13 bases lay outside the gene matches. The DNA of the CDR3 is TGCAGTGCTAGGACTAGCGGAGGCCCGAGGATGGATACGCAGTATTTT. Translated: CSARTSGGPRMDTQYF.

This clonotype was seen a few times. The chain links TRBV28 to TRBJ2-5; D ambiguous. Trimming stripped 8 bases from V and 5 bases from J, with 9 bases between. Looked up from germline, CDR1 is MDHEN and CDR2 is SYDVKM. CDR3 length: 11 residues. The CDR3, as DNA: TGTGCCAGCCGAAAAGGGGAGACCCAGTACTTC. It is translated as CASRKGETQYF. Filled out from reference TRBV28 and TRBJ2-5, the complete variable domain reads DVKVTQSSRYLVKRTGEKVFLECVQDMDHENMFWYRQDPGLGLRLIYFSYDVKMKEKGDIPEGYSVSREKKERFSLILESASTNQTSMYLCASRKGETQYFGPGTRLLVL.